Listed below are T cell receptor beta chains from one sample, sequenced in a study of sequential checkpoint blockade in melanoma. Profiling relied on immunoSEQ multiplex PCR, and the TCRdb table lists in-frame clones only, not all of them. The data contain roughly 16,000 clones, roughly 71% of them singletons. Sample: CD8+ T cells sorted from blood (inferred from file names), taken from a patient given nivolumab and ipilimumab in sequence. These receptors originate from a human donor with melanoma. CDR3s leave out the opening cysteine and the closing phenylalanine or tryptophan. Fields, in order: D gene, V gene, clone size, CDR3 protein. D genes are given only for firm matches. Size is omitted from some rows. Given values are once, few, many or a class for expanded clones.

TRBD1,TRBV5-6,-,ASSFGDRAGANVLT
TRBD2,TRBV7-9,-,ASSFGGDEQF
-,TRBV4-1,-,ASSLAGSNEQF
-,TRBV25-1,-,ASLNYADTQY
-,TRBV4-2,-,ASSPAGRGTGELF
-,TRBV5-6,-,ASSLGAREQF
TRBD2,TRBV6-6,few,AIGGLADNEQF
TRBD1,TRBV6-5,-,ASAIQGSSYEQY
-,TRBV4-1,few,ASSRLPSYEQY
TRBD1,TRBV6-1,-,ASSKSQGGHEQY
-,TRBV29-1,-,SVEGVRLSYT
TRBD1,TRBV11-2,-,ASNPRTGGKNIQY
-,TRBV30,once,AWSLPGVGNTIY
-,TRBV27,once,ASTQGSSYNEQF
TRBD2,TRBV9,-,ASSGLAGLSYNEQF
-,TRBV10-2,-,ASRVDSHNQPQH
-,TRBV11-1,-,ASSRPRLGAGELF
-,TRBV4-3,-,ASSHVNGRYNEQF
TRBD1,TRBV5-8,medium-sized,ASSSIDRVYEQY
-,TRBV27,-,ASSSGIARQY
-,TRBV14,-,ASSQGVRLITEAF
TRBD2,TRBV13,-,ASRHGLAGASYEQY
TRBD2,TRBV4-1,-,ASSQATGTNKN
-,TRBV6-5,-,ASSYNRIYEQY
TRBD1,TRBV7-9,-,ASSSGQSTGELF
-,TRBV6-5,few,ASSLSGSAAEAF
TRBD2,TRBV30,-,AWAAGGVTGELF
-,TRBV9,-,ASSVDPAYNEQF
-,TRBV9,-,ASSTRDNAYNEQF
TRBD1,TRBV6-1,-,ASGMGQGNEKLF
-,TRBV29-1,-,SVGSPSGWGDSTDTQY
-,TRBV7-9,-,ASSSGIYGYT
TRBD1,TRBV19,once,ASSITGTGYGYT
TRBD2,TRBV6-6,-,ASSYPGLGTDTQY
TRBD1,TRBV14,-,ASSPRTGKGFWNYGYT
-,TRBV13,medium-sized,ASSPGGSGANVLT
-,TRBV10-3,few,AISDGGRSYEQY
-,TRBV7-8,-,ASSLQWELESYEQY
TRBD1,TRBV7-6,-,ASSLGLGQLPTDTQY
-,TRBV18,-,ASSPYTDTQY
TRBD1,TRBV19,-,ASSIYGGTGLYEQY
-,TRBV2,-,ASSELVLGETQY
TRBD1,TRBV15,-,ATSRAGTGSPEQY
-,TRBV27,-,ASRKGQGKITQY
TRBD1,TRBV4-1,-,ASSQERDRVSYEQY
-,TRBV27,-,ASSLSQTGRGSYNEQF
TRBD2,TRBV7-2,-,ASEVSGGRTGELF
TRBD1,TRBV7-6,-,ASSRWDSQETQY
-,TRBV13,-,ASSLGHTNAEKLF
-,TRBV4-3,-,ASRGPGAYEQY
-,TRBV29-1,-,SVAPLNTEAF
TRBD1,TRBV7-9,-,ASSSPSGTGGLEQY
-,TRBV27,-,ASSLGSTGHYEQY
TRBD1,TRBV6-5,-,ASRQGETEELF
-,TRBV10-3,few,AISEGISYGYT
TRBD1,TRBV4-3,-,ASSPGTGSRYEQY
TRBD1,TRBV6-6,-,ATWGQGARETQY
-,TRBV9,-,ASSTGSNEKLF
-,TRBV18,few,ASSSGRGQT
-,TRBV6-5,-,ASRVGDNEQF